This entry concerns a single TCR beta chain. The antigen is undetermined. The donors were in the roughly 130-subject validation cohort; that cohort was separate from the roughly 620-subject first cohort. Per germline, CDR1 MNHNS and CDR2 SASEGT. CDR3 length equals 15 residues. Trimming took 0 bases from V and 6 from J, leaving 12 bases between them. This sample was taken from a study of cytomegalovirus exposure and HLA in healthy donors. Study-level results: Reports credit the classifier with highly specific, highly sensitive diagnosis of cytomegalovirus status.

Produced via immunoSEQ multiplex PCR; TCRdb's table is partial and in-frame only. The sample records 76,000 or so clones, 94% being singletons. V usage is TRBV6-1 and J usage is TRBJ2-1; a possible D gene is TRBD2 (7 bases). The TCR originated in a woman under 30 in good health and CMV-seronegative. The specimen was PBMCs. This chain's CDR3 is CASSEAAGEGNEQFF. Here the CDR3 DNA reads TGTGCCAGCAGTGAAGCGGCAGGGGAGGGCAATGAGCAGTTCTTC.